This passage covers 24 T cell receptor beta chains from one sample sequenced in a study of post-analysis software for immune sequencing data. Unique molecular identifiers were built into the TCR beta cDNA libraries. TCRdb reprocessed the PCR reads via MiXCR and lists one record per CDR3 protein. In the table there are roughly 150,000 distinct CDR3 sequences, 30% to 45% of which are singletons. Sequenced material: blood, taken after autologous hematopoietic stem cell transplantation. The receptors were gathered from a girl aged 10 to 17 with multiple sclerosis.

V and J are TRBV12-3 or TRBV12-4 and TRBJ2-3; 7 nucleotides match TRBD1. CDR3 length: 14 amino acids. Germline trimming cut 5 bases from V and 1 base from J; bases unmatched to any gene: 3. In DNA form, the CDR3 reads TGTGCCAGCAGTCTAACAGGGGGCACAGATACGCAGTATTTT. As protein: CASSLTGGTDTQYF.

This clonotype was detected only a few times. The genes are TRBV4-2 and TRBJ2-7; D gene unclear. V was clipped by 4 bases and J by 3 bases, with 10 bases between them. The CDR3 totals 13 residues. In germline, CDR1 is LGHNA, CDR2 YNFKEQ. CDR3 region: CASSRDPDYEQYF. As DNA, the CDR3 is TGTGCCAGCAGCCGAGACCCTGACTACGAGCAGTACTTC.

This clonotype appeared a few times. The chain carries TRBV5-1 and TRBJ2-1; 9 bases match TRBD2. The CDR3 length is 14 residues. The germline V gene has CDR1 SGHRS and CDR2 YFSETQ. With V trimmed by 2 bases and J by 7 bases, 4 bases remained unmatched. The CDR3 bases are TGCGCCAGCAGCTTTCTAGCGGGACGGAATGAGCAGTTCTTC. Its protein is CASSFLAGRNEQFF.

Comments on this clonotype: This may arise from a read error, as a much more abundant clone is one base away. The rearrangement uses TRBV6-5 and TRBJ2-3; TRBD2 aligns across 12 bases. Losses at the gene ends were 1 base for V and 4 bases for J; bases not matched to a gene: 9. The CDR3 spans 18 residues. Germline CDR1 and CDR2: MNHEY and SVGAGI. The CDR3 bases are TGTGCCAGCAGTTACTTGAGTCGACTAGCGGGAGCTGCAGATACGCAGTATTTT. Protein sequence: CASSYLSRLAGAADTQYF.

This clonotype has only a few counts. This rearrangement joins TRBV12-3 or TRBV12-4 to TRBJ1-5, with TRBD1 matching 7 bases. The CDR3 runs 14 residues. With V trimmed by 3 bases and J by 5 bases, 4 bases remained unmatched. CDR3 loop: CASSFGTVDQPQHF. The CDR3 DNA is TGTGCCAGCAGTTTTGGGACAGTGGATCAGCCCCAGCATTTT.

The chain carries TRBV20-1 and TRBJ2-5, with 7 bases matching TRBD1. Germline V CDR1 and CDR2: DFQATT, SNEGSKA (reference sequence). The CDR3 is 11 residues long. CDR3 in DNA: TGCGCAGGACAGGTGGAAGAGACCCAGTACTTC. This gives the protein CAGQVEETQYF.

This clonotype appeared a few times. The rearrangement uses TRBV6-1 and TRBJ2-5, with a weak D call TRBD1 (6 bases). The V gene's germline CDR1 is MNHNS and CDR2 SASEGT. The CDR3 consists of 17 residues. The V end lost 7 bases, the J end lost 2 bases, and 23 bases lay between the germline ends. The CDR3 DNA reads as TGTGCCAGCACCATAGACCGAGACAGGCTGCTTCAAGAGACCCAGTACTTC. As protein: CASTIDRDRLLQETQYF.

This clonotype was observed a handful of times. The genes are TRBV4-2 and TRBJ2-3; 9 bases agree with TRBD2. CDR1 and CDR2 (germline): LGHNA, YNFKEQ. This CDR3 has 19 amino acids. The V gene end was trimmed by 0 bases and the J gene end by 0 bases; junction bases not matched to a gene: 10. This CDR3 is CASSQDPLAGNLSTDTQYF. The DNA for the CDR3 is TGTGCCAGCAGCCAAGATCCACTAGCGGGCAACCTCAGCACAGATACGCAGTATTTT.

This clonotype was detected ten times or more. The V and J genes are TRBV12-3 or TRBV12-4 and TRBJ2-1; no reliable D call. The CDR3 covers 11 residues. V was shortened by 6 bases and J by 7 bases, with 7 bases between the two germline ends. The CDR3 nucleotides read TGTGCCAGCAGCCAAGCGAATGAGCAGTTCTTC. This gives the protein CASSQANEQFF.

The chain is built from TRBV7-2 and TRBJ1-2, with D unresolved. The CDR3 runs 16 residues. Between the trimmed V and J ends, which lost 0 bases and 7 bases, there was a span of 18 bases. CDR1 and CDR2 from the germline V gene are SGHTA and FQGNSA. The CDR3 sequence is CASSLAVAVRRGGYTF. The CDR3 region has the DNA TGTGCCAGCAGCTTAGCGGTGGCAGTAAGGCGGGGTGGCTACACCTTC.

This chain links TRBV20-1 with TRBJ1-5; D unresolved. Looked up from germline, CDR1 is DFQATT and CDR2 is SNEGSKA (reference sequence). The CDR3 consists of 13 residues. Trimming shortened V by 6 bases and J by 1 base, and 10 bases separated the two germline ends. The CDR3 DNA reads TGCAGTGCAGTTTCCGAAAGCAATCAGCCCCAGCATTTT. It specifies CSAVSESNQPQHF.

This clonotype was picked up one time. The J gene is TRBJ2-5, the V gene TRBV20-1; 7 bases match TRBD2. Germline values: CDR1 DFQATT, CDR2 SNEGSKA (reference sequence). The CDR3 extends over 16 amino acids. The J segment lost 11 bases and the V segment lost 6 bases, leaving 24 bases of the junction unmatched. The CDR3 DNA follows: TGCAGTGCCCCCCCCACGGGAGGTACCACCTACAATGAGCAGTACTTC. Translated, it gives CSAPPTGGTTYNEQYF.

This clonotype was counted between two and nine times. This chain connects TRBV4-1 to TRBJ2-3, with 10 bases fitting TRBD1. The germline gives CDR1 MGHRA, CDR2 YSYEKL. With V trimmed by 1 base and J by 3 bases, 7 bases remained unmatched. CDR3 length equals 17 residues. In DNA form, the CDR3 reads TGCGCCAGCAGCCAAGGCACCGGGACAGGGGCGACAGATACGCAGTATTTT. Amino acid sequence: CASSQGTGTGATDTQYF.

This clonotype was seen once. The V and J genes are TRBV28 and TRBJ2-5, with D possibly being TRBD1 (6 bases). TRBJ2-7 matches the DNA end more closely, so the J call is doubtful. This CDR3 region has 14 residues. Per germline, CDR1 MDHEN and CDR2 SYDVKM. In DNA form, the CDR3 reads TGTGCCAGCAGGCCAACAGGGTCGTTCGACGAGCAGTACTTC. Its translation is CASRPTGSFDEQYF.

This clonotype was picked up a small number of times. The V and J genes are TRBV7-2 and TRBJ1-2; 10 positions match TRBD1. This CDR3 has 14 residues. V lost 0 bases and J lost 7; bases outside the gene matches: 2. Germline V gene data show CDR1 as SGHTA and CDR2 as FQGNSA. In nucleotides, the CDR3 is TGTGCCAGCAGCTTAGCCTGGACAGGGGGTGGCTACACCTTC. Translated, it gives CASSLAWTGGGYTF.

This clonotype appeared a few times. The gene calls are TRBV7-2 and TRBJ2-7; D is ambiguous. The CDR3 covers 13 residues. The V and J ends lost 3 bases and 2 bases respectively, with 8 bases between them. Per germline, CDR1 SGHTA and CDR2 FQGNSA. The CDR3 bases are TGTGCCAGCAGCTTTACTGATGCCTACGAGCAGTACTTC. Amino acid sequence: CASSFTDAYEQYF.

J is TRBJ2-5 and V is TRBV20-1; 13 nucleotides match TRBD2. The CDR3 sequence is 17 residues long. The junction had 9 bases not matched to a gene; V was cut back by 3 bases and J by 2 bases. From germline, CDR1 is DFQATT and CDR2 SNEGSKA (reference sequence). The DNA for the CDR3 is TGCAGTGCTAGCCCCGGGACTAGCGGGATGCCTCAAGAGACCCAGTACTTC. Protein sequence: CSASPGTSGMPQETQYF.

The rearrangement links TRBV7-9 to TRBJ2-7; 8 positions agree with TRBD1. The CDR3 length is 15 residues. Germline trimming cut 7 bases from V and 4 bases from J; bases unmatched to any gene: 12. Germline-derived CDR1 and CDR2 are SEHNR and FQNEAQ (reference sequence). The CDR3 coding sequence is TGTGCCAGCACCTATGGGCAGGGGGCTACGTACGAGCAGTACTTC. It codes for CASTYGQGATYEQYF.

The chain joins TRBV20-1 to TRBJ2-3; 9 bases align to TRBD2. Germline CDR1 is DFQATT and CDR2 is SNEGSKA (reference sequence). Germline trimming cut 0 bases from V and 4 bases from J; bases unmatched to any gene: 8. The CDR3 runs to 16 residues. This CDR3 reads CSARDLLAGAADTQYF. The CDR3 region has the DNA TGCAGTGCTAGAGATCTTTTAGCGGGAGCGGCAGATACGCAGTATTTT.

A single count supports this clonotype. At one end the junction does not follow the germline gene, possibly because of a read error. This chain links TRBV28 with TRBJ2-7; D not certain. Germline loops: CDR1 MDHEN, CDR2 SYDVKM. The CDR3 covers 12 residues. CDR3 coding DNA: TGTGCCAGCAGTTTATCATCCTACGGGCAGTACTTC. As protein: CASSLSSYGQYF.

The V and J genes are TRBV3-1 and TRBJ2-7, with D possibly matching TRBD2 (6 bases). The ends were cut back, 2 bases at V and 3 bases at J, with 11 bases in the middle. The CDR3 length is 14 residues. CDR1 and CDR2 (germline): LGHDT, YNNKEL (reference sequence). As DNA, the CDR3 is TGTGCCAGCAGCCAACGGGACTTCAACTACGAGCAGTACTTC. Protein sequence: CASSQRDFNYEQYF.

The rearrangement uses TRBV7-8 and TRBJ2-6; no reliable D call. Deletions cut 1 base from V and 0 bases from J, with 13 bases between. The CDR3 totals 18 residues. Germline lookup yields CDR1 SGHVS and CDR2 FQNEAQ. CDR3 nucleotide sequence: TGTGCCAGCAGCTTAGTTCCTCCAGTGGACTCTGGGGCCAACGTCCTGACTTTC. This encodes CASSLVPPVDSGANVLTF.

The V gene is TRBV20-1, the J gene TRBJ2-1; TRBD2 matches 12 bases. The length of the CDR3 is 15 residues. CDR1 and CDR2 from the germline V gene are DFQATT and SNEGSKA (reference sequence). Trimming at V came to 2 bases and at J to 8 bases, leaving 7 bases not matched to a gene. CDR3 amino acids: CSARTTSGSRHEQFF. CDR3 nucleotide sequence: TGCAGTGCTAGAACGACTAGCGGGAGTAGGCATGAGCAGTTCTTC.

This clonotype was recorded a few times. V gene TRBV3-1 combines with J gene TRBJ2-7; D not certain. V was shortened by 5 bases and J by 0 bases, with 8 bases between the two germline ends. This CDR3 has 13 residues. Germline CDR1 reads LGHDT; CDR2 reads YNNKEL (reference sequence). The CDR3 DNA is TGTGCCAGCAGCGAGACGGGCTCCTACGAGCAGTACTTC. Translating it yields CASSETGSYEQYF.